This T cell receptor beta chain was found in a study of OX40 agonist ivuxolimab in advanced cancers. For the study at large: Recorded diagnoses for dose-escalation patients were hepatocellular carcinoma, melanoma, renal cell or head and neck cancer. Antecedent anti-PD-1, anti-PD-L1 or anti-CTLA-4 therapy was permissible, with roughly 36% having received some.

Produced via immunoSEQ multiplex PCR; TCRdb's table is partial and in-frame only. This table has about 64,000 clones, about 88% appearing once. With 5 bases clipped from V and 4 bases from J, the junction kept 14 bases outside the gene matches. The germline V gene has CDR1 WNHNN and CDR2 SYGVQD (reference sequence). The CDR3 contains 17 residues. This clonotype was sampled from an adult with an advanced solid tumor such as melanoma, head and neck, liver or kidney cancer. Here the sequenced sample was CD4+ or CD8+ T cells sorted from blood, taken in a trial of the OX40 agonist ivuxolimab. This chain connects TRBV10-1 to TRBJ2-3, with 8 bases aligning to TRBD1. The CDR3 coding sequence is TGCGCCAGCAGTCCGAGACAGGGGTCATCATTTGCAGATACGCAGTATTTT. This encodes CASSPRQGSSFADTQYF.